This entry concerns a single TCR beta chain. Its cognate antigen is unknown. It was with a sample-barcoded 5' primer and a J-beta primer mix that a second PCR of roughly 7 to 12 cycles was run. From the 5' RACE reads, TCRdb called clonotypes with MiXCR, one entry per CDR3 protein. The repertoire holds some 1,500,000 distinct CDR3 sequences, with approximately 42% as singletons. The record originates from a study of blood T cells in healthy people across ages. Regarding the study as a whole: Across samples, TCR beta diversity tracked strongly with naive T cell percentage. Age brought a roughly linear fall in TCR beta diversity measured per million T cells.

Each sample yielded at least 6.5 million isolated PBMCs. This CDR3 region has 14 residues. V shed 2 bases and J shed 7 bases, with 12 bases lying between them. The V gene's germline CDR1 is MNHEY and CDR2 SVGEGT. The specimen sequenced was blood. This chain connects TRBV6-2 or TRBV6-3 to TRBJ1-5; TRBD1 is a possible D gene (5 bases). This TCR was recovered from a woman younger than 35 in good health. CDR3 protein: CASSYLRGTQPQHF. Written as DNA, the CDR3 is TGTGCCAGCAGTTACCTGCGGGGGACCCAGCCCCAGCATTTT.